This entry lists 3 T cell receptor beta chains sequenced from one sample in a study of blood T cell repertoires in COVID-19. The table came from immunoSEQ multiplex PCR; TCRdb's copy has only in-frame clones and leaves some out. In the table there are about 23,000 clones, 75% to 95% of which are singletons. The sample taken for sequencing was peripheral blood. The receptors were sampled from a human donor in a cohort sampled during active COVID-19.

The chain links TRBV21-1 to TRBJ1-4; the D segment call TRBD1 is taken from the table without a DNA check. TRBV21-1 is a pseudogene. There are 16 residues in the CDR3. The chain's CDR3 is CASSNIQGKDNEKLFF. The CDR3 DNA sequence: TGTGCCAGCAGCAATATTCAGGGGAAGGATAATGAAAAACTGTTTTTT.

The rearrangement links TRBV24-1 to TRBJ2-5; D may be TRBD1 (6 bases). Germline V gene data show CDR1 as KGHDR and CDR2 as SFDVKD. The CDR3 extends over 14 amino acids. V was pared by 3 bases and J by 5 bases, with 12 bases between. The chain's CDR3 is CATSDPGESETQYF. DNA for the CDR3: TGTGCCACCAGTGATCCAGGGGAATCGGAGACCCAGTACTTC.

The chain joins TRBV14 to TRBJ2-1; 7 bases fit TRBD1. The CDR3 runs 14 residues. CDR1 and CDR2 (germline): SGHDN, FVKESK. Germline trimming cut 0 bases from V and 11 bases from J; bases unmatched to any gene: 7. This chain's CDR3 is CASSQDEGGQKQFF. The DNA for the CDR3 is TGTGCCAGCAGCCAAGATGAAGGGGGACAGAAGCAGTTCTTC. The variable domain in full, with the rest retrieved from reference TRBV14 and TRBJ2-1, is EAGVTQFPSHSVIEKGQTVTLRCDPISGHDNLYWYRRVMGKEIKFLLHFVKESKQDESGMPNNRFLAERTGGTYSTLKVQPAELEDSGVYFCASSQDEGGQKQFFGPGTRLTVL.